One sample yielded the 28 T cell receptor beta chains listed below, sequenced in a study of blood T cell repertoires in COVID-19. Assay used: immunoSEQ multiplex PCR; TCRdb lists only in-frame clones, some missing. The sample shows 200,000 to 250,000 clones, about nine tenths of them seen only once. The specimen was peripheral blood. These receptors originate from a young man who had recovered from COVID-19.

Here the CDR3 DNA reads TGTGCCAGGCTGGTGCTAGCGGGGGGGGATACGCAGTATTTT. Encoded protein: CARLVLAGGDTQYF. The chain carries TRBV2 and TRBJ2-3; 12 bases align to TRBD2. Trimming removed 9 bases from V and 6 bases from J; junction bases left unmatched: 7. The germline V gene has CDR1 SNHLY and CDR2 FYNNEI. The CDR3 consists of 14 residues.

The chain joins TRBV28 to TRBJ2-7; the match to TRBD1 covers 11 bases. V lost 5 bases and J lost 4; bases outside the gene matches: 7. The length of the CDR3 is 15 residues. Germline CDR1 MDHEN, CDR2 SYDVKM. The CDR3 is CASSRTGTGGYEQYF. The CDR3 nucleotides read TGTGCCAGCAGTCGCACCGGGACAGGGGGTTACGAGCAGTACTTC.

J is TRBJ2-7 and V is TRBV20-1; 8 bases are shared with TRBD1. V lost 3 bases and J lost 5; bases outside the gene matches: 9. This CDR3 is 14 amino acids long. Looked up from germline, CDR1 is DFQATT and CDR2 is SNEGSKA (reference sequence). The CDR3 reads CSASGTGGPNEQYF. The CDR3, as DNA: TGCAGTGCTAGTGGCACAGGGGGACCGAACGAGCAGTACTTC.

This chain links TRBV3-1 (or the pseudogene TRBV3-2) with TRBJ1-1, with 9 bases lining up with TRBD1. From germline, CDR1 is LGHDT and CDR2 YNNKEL (reference sequence). V trimming: 1 base; J trimming: 5 bases; junction bases outside the gene matches: 8. CDR3 length equals 16 residues. The CDR3 here is CASSQVLQGAGTEAFF. The CDR3 region has the DNA TGTGCCAGCAGCCAAGTTTTACAGGGGGCAGGGACTGAAGCTTTCTTT.

This rearrangement joins TRBV19 to TRBJ1-1, with 9 bases fitting TRBD1. The CDR3 has 14 residues. Germline CDR1 LNHDA, CDR2 SQIVND (reference sequence). Trimming took 8 bases from V and 4 from J; bases not matched to a gene: 8. CDR3 nucleotide sequence: TGTGCCAGTCAAATAGGGACAGGGATCACTGAAGCTTTCTTT. Its translation: CASQIGTGITEAFF.

This clone is a singleton in its sample. The chain couples TRBV11-2 to TRBJ2-7, with D possibly TRBD1 on 6 matching bases. The CDR3 sequence is 11 residues long. Germline CDR1 is SGHAT and CDR2 is FQNNGV. V gave up 5 bases and J gave up 6 bases, with 8 bases separating them. In DNA, the CDR3 is TGTGCCAGCAGCCAGGACAGCGAGCAGTACTTC. Translating gives CASSQDSEQYF.

The chain is built from TRBV6-5 and TRBJ2-5; 7 bases align to TRBD2. V was pared by 2 bases and J by 1 base, with 4 bases of the junction left unmatched. The CDR3 consists of 15 residues. Germline values: CDR1 MNHEY, CDR2 SVGAGI. CDR3 loop: CASSYGGGGQETQYF. In DNA form, the CDR3 reads TGTGCCAGCAGTTACGGTGGGGGGGGCCAAGAGACCCAGTACTTC.

The J gene is TRBJ1-2, the V gene TRBV19; D is unresolved. V lost 3 bases, J lost 2 bases, and 10 bases lay in between. The CDR3 loop spans 14 amino acids. The germline CDR1 and CDR2 sequences are LNHDA and SQIVND (reference sequence). The CDR3 DNA reads TGTGCCAGTAGTATTATTGGCCCCAACTATGGCTACACCTTC. Encoded protein: CASSIIGPNYGYTF.

This clone came up once. The CDR3 DNA reads TGCGCCAGCTCCCGGCTAGCGGGGGGGAACCAAGAGACCCAGTACTTC. This sequence encodes CASSRLAGGNQETQYF. V usage is TRBV5-1 and J usage is TRBJ2-5, with 12 bases matching TRBD2. The J segment lost 0 bases and the V segment lost 7 bases, leaving 7 bases of the junction unmatched. Germline V CDR1 and CDR2: SGHRS, YFSETQ. The CDR3 extends over 16 amino acids.

This chain uses TRBV2 with TRBJ1-1; D not resolved. The CDR3 spans 12 residues. From germline, CDR1 is SNHLY and CDR2 FYNNEI. V was shortened by 8 bases and J by 4 bases, with 11 bases between the two germline ends. The CDR3, as DNA: TGTGCCAGCCTTGGGAGGGCCACTGAAGCTTTCTTT. The encoded protein is CASLGRATEAFF.

This chain joins TRBV5-1 and TRBJ2-5; perhaps TRBD2 as D (7 bases). The CDR3 spans 15 residues. V lost 5 bases and J 1 base, leaving 15 bases between the germline ends. Germline lookup yields CDR1 SGHRS and CDR2 YFSETQ. CDR3 sequence reads: CASRVSAGAQETQYF. The CDR3 DNA reads as TGCGCCAGCAGGGTGTCGGCGGGGGCCCAAGAGACCCAGTACTTC.

The rearrangement links TRBV28 to TRBJ2-3; D may be TRBD2 (6 bases). The CDR3 runs to 14 residues. V shed 6 bases and J shed 2 bases, with 12 bases lying between them. Per the germline V gene, CDR1 is MDHEN and CDR2 is SYDVKM. The CDR3 protein is CASRTGLITDTQYF. CDR3 DNA: TGTGCCAGCAGGACGGGACTGATCACAGATACGCAGTATTTT. The variable domain in full, completed from reference TRBV28 and TRBJ2-3, reads DVKVTQSSRYLVKRTGEKVFLECVQDMDHENMFWYRQDPGLGLRLIYFSYDVKMKEKGDIPEGYSVSREKKERFSLILESASTNQTSMYLCASRTGLITDTQYFGPGTRLTVL.

The chain joins TRBV2 to TRBJ2-5; TRBD2 agrees at 12 bases. Germline V CDR1 and CDR2: SNHLY, FYNNEI. This CDR3 comprises 14 residues. The V gene end was trimmed by 4 bases and the J gene end by 4 bases; junction bases not matched to a gene: 1. As DNA, the CDR3 is TGTGCCAGCAGTGGGGGACTAGCGGGAGAGACCCAGTACTTC. Amino acids: CASSGGLAGETQYF.

J is TRBJ1-3 and V is TRBV21-1; TRBD1 is the table's D call, not checked against the DNA. TRBV21-1 is a pseudogene segment. This CDR3 comprises 15 residues. CDR3 DNA: TGTGCCAGCAGCAAAGGCAGGCTGGGTGGAAACACCATATATTTT. It is translated as CASSKGRLGGNTIYF.

This chain uses TRBV3-1 (or the pseudogene TRBV3-2) with TRBJ1-4; D remains ambiguous. V lost 1 base, J lost 10 bases, and 10 bases lay in between. Germline CDR1 is LGHDT and CDR2 is YNNKEL (reference sequence). The CDR3 sequence is 13 residues long. CDR3 bases: TGTGCCAGCAGCCAAGCTCTAAATAGAAAACTGTTTTTT. Protein: CASSQALNRKLFF.

This sequence joins TRBV14 and TRBJ2-5; 12 nucleotides align to TRBD2. This CDR3 contains 15 residues. Germline V gene data show CDR1 as SGHDN and CDR2 as FVKESK. J gave up 5 bases and V 4 bases, and 5 bases lay outside the gene matches. The CDR3 DNA reads as TGTGCCAGCAGCCTCGGACTAGCGGGGAGTGAGACCCAGTACTTC. Its protein product is CASSLGLAGSETQYF.

The gene calls are TRBV4-3 and TRBJ1-5, with a weak D call TRBD1 (5 bases). Trimming removed 0 bases from V and 4 bases from J, with 10 bases in between. Germline-derived CDR1 and CDR2 are LGHNA and YSLEER. There are 15 residues in the CDR3. The CDR3, as DNA: TGCGCCAGCAGCCAAGATCCAAGGGGAAATCAGCCCCAGCATTTT. Encoded protein: CASSQDPRGNQPQHF.

This chain joins TRBV6-5 and TRBJ2-7; TRBD1 matches at 7 bases. Losses at the gene ends were 0 bases for V and 1 base for J; bases not matched to a gene: 6. This CDR3 is built from 16 residues. CDR1 and CDR2 (germline): MNHEY, SVGAGI. The CDR3 region has the DNA TGTGCCAGCAGTTACTCGAGAGGCAGGGGGTCCTACGAGCAGTACTTC. It codes for CASSYSRGRGSYEQYF.

This clone was counted once. V and J are TRBV4-1 and TRBJ2-5, with TRBD2 matching 7 bases. With 0 bases clipped from V and 5 bases from J, the junction kept 18 bases outside the gene matches. The CDR3 extends over 19 amino acids. Germline loops: CDR1 MGHRA, CDR2 YSYEKL. DNA of the CDR3: TGCGCCAGCAGCCAAGATGCGGGGGTGTTGATGGGGATTCGGGAGACCCAGTACTTC. It translates to CASSQDAGVLMGIRETQYF.

This clone was observed once. The chain employs TRBV5-1 and TRBJ1-4; 7 positions match TRBD1. The V gene end was trimmed by 7 bases and the J gene end by 7 bases; junction bases not matched to a gene: 10. CDR1 is SGHRS and CDR2 is YFSETQ in the germline V gene. This CDR3 comprises 14 residues. The CDR3 region is CASSSRGRGEKLFF. For the CDR3, the DNA is TGCGCCAGCTCGAGCAGGGGGAGAGGTGAAAAACTGTTTTTT.

The chain carries TRBV15 and TRBJ2-5, with a tentative D call TRBD1 (5 bases). Germline V gene lookup returns CDR1 LNHNV and CDR2 YYDKDF (reference sequence). V was clipped by 0 bases and J by 5 bases, with 7 bases between them. This CDR3 is built from 13 residues. The CDR3 sequence: CATSRDKGETQYF. CDR3 coding DNA: TGTGCCACCAGCAGAGATAAGGGGGAGACCCAGTACTTC.

The genes are TRBV29-1 and TRBJ1-5; no reliable D call. The CDR3 extends over 13 amino acids. CDR1 and CDR2 from the germline V gene are SQVTM and ANQGSEA. Trimming removed 5 bases from V and 8 bases from J, with 16 bases in between. In nucleotides, the CDR3 is TGCAGCGTTAGGTCGGGGTTCGCAGAGCCCCAGCATTTT. It translates to CSVRSGFAEPQHF. Complete variable domain (other parts from reference TRBV29-1 and TRBJ1-5): SAVISQKPSRDICQRGTSLTIQCQVDSQVTMMFWYRQQPGQSLTLIATANQGSEATYESGFVIDKFPISRPNLTFSTLTVSNMSPEDSSIYLCSVRSGFAEPQHFGDGTRLSIL.

The chain combines TRBV6-5 with TRBJ2-7; D may be TRBD2 (5 bases). Trimming left V 0 bases short and J 4 bases short, with 10 bases between. This CDR3 is 14 amino acids long. Per the germline V gene, CDR1 is MNHEY and CDR2 is SVGAGI. As DNA, the CDR3 is TGTGCCAGCAGTTACTCGGGCAGAGGGTACGAGCAGTACTTC. Its translation: CASSYSGRGYEQYF.

The chain carries TRBV30 and TRBJ2-2, with a weak D call TRBD1 (5 bases). This CDR3 has 15 residues. Germline V gene sequence: CDR1 GTSNPN, CDR2 SVGIG (reference sequence). V lost 0 bases and J 0 bases, leaving 8 bases between the germline ends. In nucleotides, the CDR3 is TGTGCCTGGAGTGTAGGGGCCACGAACACCGGGGAGCTGTTTTTT. This gives the protein CAWSVGATNTGELFF.

The chain has TRBV4-1 and TRBJ1-5; no firm D call. Looked up from germline, CDR1 is MGHRA and CDR2 is YSYEKL. Deletions cut 1 base from V and 0 bases from J, with 10 bases between. CDR3 size: 16 residues. The chain's CDR3 is CASSQGPADSNQPQHF. The CDR3 DNA is TGCGCCAGCAGCCAAGGCCCCGCAGATAGCAATCAGCCCCAGCATTTT.

This chain links TRBV9 with TRBJ1-6; D gene ambiguous. V gave up 0 bases and J gave up 7 bases, with 11 bases separating them. CDR3 length: 15 residues. Per germline, CDR1 SGDLS and CDR2 YYNGEE. CDR3 sequence (DNA): TGTGCCAGCAGCGTAGATGGACTAGCCAATTCACCCCTCCACTTT. Translation gives CASSVDGLANSPLHF.

The chain is built from TRBV5-6 and TRBJ2-3; 9 nucleotides match TRBD1. Germline CDR1 SGHDT, CDR2 YYEEEE. This CDR3 comprises 16 residues. Unmatched junction bases numbered 12, after V lost 4 bases and J lost 6 bases. The CDR3 DNA follows: TGTGCCAGCAGCCCCAATCTTGGACAGGGGTTGGATACGCAGTATTTT. Protein: CASSPNLGQGLDTQYF. Based on the CDR3 plus reference TRBV5-6 and TRBJ2-3, the full variable domain is DAGVTQSPTHLIKTRGQQVTLRCSPKSGHDTVSWYQQALGQGPQFIFQYYEEEERQRGNFPDRFSGHQFPNYSSELNVNALLLGDSALYLCASSPNLGQGLDTQYFGPGTRLTVL.

This clone was recorded once. The CDR3 region is CASSHPSGGRTDTQYF. For the CDR3, the DNA is TGTGCCAGCAGCCATCCTAGCGGGGGGAGGACAGATACGCAGTATTTT. J is TRBJ2-3 and V is TRBV7-9; 11 positions match TRBD2. CDR1 and CDR2 from the germline V gene are SEHNR and FQNEAQ (reference sequence). The CDR3 totals 16 residues. V dropped 5 bases and J dropped 3; count of bases not matched to a gene: 7.